These 25 T cell receptor beta chains were sequenced from one sample in a study of blood T cells in healthy people across ages. The use of a sample-barcoded 5' primer and a J-beta primer mix characterized a second PCR of about 7 to 12 cycles. TCRdb used MiXCR to reprocess the 5' RACE reads, holding one entry per CDR3 protein. The sample holds some 1.4 million distinct CDR3 sequences; roughly 40% are singletons and the top ten take around 8%. Sequencing input: blood. The source of these receptors is a woman in her late teens or twenties in good health.

V usage is TRBV4-1 and J usage is TRBJ1-1; the D is unclear. The germline V gene has CDR1 MGHRA and CDR2 YSYEKL. Trimming took off 4 bases at V and 2 bases at J, with 8 bases between the two ends. CDR3 size: 13 residues. The CDR3 sequence is CASSPCFNTEAFF. CDR3 nucleotide sequence: TGCGCCAGCAGCCCCTGCTTTAACACTGAAGCTTTCTTT.

As for this clonotype: This clone may be a read error of a much larger clone one base away. This chain joins TRBV2 and TRBJ2-7; D may be TRBD1 or TRBD2 (6 bases each). The germline V gene has CDR1 SNHLY and CDR2 FYNNEI. The CDR3 is 12 residues long. Between the trimmed V and J ends, which lost 7 bases and 2 bases, there was a span of 9 bases. The CDR3 nucleotides read TGTGCCAGCAAGGGGGGTACCTACGAGCAGTACTTC. Its protein product is CASKGGTYEQYF.

This clonotype was seen only a few times. The DNA for the CDR3 is TGTGCCAGCTTAAGTAGCGGGGGGGACACAGATACGCAGTATTTT. Translation: CASLSSGGDTDTQYF. The chain joins TRBV7-6 to TRBJ2-3, with TRBD2 matching over 11 bases. CDR1 and CDR2 from the germline V gene are SGHVS and FNYEAQ. Losses at the gene ends were 8 bases for V and 2 bases for J; bases not matched to a gene: 6. CDR3 length: 15 amino acids.

This clonotype was seen repeatedly, ten times or more. The chain's CDR3 is CASSHGLAGQETQYF. The CDR3 DNA reads as TGTGCCAGCAGCCATGGACTAGCGGGTCAAGAGACCCAGTACTTC. This chain connects TRBV3-1 to TRBJ2-5; 11 nucleotides align to TRBD2. The germline CDR1 and CDR2 sequences are LGHDT and YNNKEL (reference sequence). The CDR3 runs 15 residues. Trimming at V came to 3 bases and at J to 2 bases, leaving 2 bases not matched to a gene.

This clonotype has just a few counts. This rearrangement joins TRBV5-1 to TRBJ2-3, with 9 bases lining up with TRBD2. V lost 3 bases and J lost 1; bases outside the gene matches: 6. This CDR3 spans 16 amino acids. Germline V CDR1 and CDR2: SGHRS, YFSETQ. CDR3 DNA: TGCGCCAGCAGCTCCCACGTAGCGGGAGGCACAGATACGCAGTATTTT. Translated, it gives CASSSHVAGGTDTQYF.

This clonotype was counted only a few times. The gene calls are TRBV12-5 and TRBJ1-5; 8 nucleotides match TRBD1. The V and J ends lost 5 bases and 2 bases, in that order; junction bases with no gene match: 2. The CDR3 consists of 14 residues. CDR1 and CDR2 from the germline V gene are LGHNT and FRNRAP. This CDR3 reads CASGQTGGNQPQHF. The CDR3 nucleotides read TGTGCTAGTGGTCAGACAGGGGGCAATCAGCCCCAGCATTTT.

The chain uses TRBV12-3 or TRBV12-4 and TRBJ2-5; the D is unclear. CDR3 length: 15 amino acids. V shed 0 bases and J shed 1 base, with 9 bases lying between them. CDR3 nucleotides: TGTGCCAGCAGTTTAGCCCTCCTACTCCAAGAGACCCAGTACTTC. This translates into CASSLALLLQETQYF.

For this clonotype: Mismatch with germline at one junction end may stem from a read error. The gene calls are TRBV6-1 and TRBJ2-3, with D perhaps TRBD1 (6 bases). This CDR3 has 14 residues. Germline CDR1 MNHNS, CDR2 SASEGT. The CDR3 nucleotides are TGCGCTGCAACAGGGCCCTTCAGCACAGATACGCAGTATTTT. It yields the protein CAATGPFSTDTQYF.

J is TRBJ2-7 and V is TRBV21-1; the DNA was not used to check the table's D call, TRBD2. TRBV21-1 is annotated as a pseudogene. The CDR3 runs to 15 residues. The chain's CDR3 is CASPKGREAYNEQYF. CDR3 coding DNA: TGTGCCAGCCCTAAGGGGCGGGAGGCCTACAATGAGCAGTACTTC.

V is TRBV28 and J is TRBJ2-1; tentative D call: TRBD2 (5 bases). This CDR3 comprises 13 residues. Per germline, CDR1 MDHEN and CDR2 SYDVKM. V was pared by 1 base and J by 6 bases, with 7 bases between. The CDR3 DNA reads as TGTGCCAGCAGTTTATCGCGGGTCAATGAGCAGTTCTTC. It yields the protein CASSLSRVNEQFF.

The V and J genes are TRBV7-2 and TRBJ2-1; TRBD2 matches 8 bases. Germline CDR1 is SGHTA and CDR2 is FQGNSA. The length of the CDR3 is 15 residues. V gave up 5 bases and J gave up 7 bases; unmatched junction bases: 10. CDR3 loop: CASSGSRGLGNEQFF. CDR3 DNA sequence: TGTGCCAGCAGCGGAAGTAGGGGACTAGGTAATGAGCAGTTCTTC.

V is TRBV15 and J is TRBJ2-1, with TRBD2 matching over 8 bases. This CDR3 contains 15 residues. Germline V lookup: CDR1 LNHNV, CDR2 YYDKDF (reference sequence). With 6 bases clipped from V and 2 bases from J, the junction kept 6 bases outside the gene matches. The CDR3 sequence: CATRSEAGAYNEQFF. The CDR3, as DNA: TGTGCCACCAGGTCGGAAGCGGGAGCCTACAATGAGCAGTTCTTC.

The J gene is TRBJ2-2, the V gene TRBV11-2; 7 bases match TRBD1. Looked up from germline, CDR1 is SGHAT and CDR2 is FQNNGV. Germline trimming cut 3 bases from V and 1 base from J; bases unmatched to any gene: 8. The CDR3 loop spans 17 amino acids. CDR3 loop: CASSFTAGQVNTGELFF. The DNA for the CDR3 is TGTGCCAGCAGCTTTACCGCCGGACAGGTGAACACCGGGGAGCTGTTTTTT.

The chain couples TRBV3-1 to TRBJ2-1; 9 bases align to TRBD2. The CDR3 is 16 amino acids. V trimming: 4 bases; J trimming: 6 bases; junction bases outside the gene matches: 10. CDR1 LGHDT and CDR2 YNNKEL come from the germline V gene (reference sequence). The CDR3: CASSPQGLAGFNEQFF. The DNA for the CDR3 is TGTGCCAGCAGCCCCCAAGGTCTAGCGGGGTTCAATGAGCAGTTCTTC.

The chain employs TRBV7-2 and TRBJ2-5; TRBD2 agrees at 7 bases. Trimming took 2 bases from V and 11 from J; bases not matched to a gene: 11. Germline CDR1 is SGHTA and CDR2 is FQGNSA. CDR3 size: 14 residues. The CDR3 DNA is TGTGCCAGCAGCTTATTAGCGGGCTACAATGAGCAGTACTTC. It translates to CASSLLAGYNEQYF.

This chain links TRBV10-3 with TRBJ1-1; D is unclear. The CDR3 has 14 residues. Trimming removed 0 bases from V and 4 bases from J, with 9 bases in between. Germline values: CDR1 ENHRY, CDR2 SYGVKD. The DNA for the CDR3 is TGTGCCATCAGTGAGTCGCCCCTTGGCACTGAAGCTTTCTTT. It translates to CAISESPLGTEAFF.

V is TRBV5-1 and J is TRBJ2-3; 8 bases match TRBD1. CDR3 length: 14 residues. Germline-derived CDR1 and CDR2 are SGHRS and YFSETQ. Unmatched junction bases numbered 5, after V lost 4 bases and J lost 4 bases. For the CDR3, the DNA is TGCGCCAGCAGCGTCACCAGGGGGCCAGATACGCAGTATTTT. Residues: CASSVTRGPDTQYF.

This clonotype occurred a few times. The CDR3 loop reads CASSTQRAPPGRTSPDTQYF. In nucleotides, the CDR3 is TGCGCCAGCAGCACACAGAGGGCCCCCCCGGGTAGGACTAGCCCCGATACGCAGTATTTT. The genes are TRBV4-1 and TRBJ2-3, with 8 bases fitting TRBD2. V was clipped by 5 bases and J by 6 bases; unmatched bases: 25. Germline V gene sequence: CDR1 MGHRA, CDR2 YSYEKL. This CDR3 spans 20 amino acids.

V gene TRBV29-1 combines with J gene TRBJ1-1, with TRBD1 matching over 12 bases. This CDR3 contains 14 residues. Germline CDR1 reads SQVTM; CDR2 reads ANQGSEA. V lost 7 bases to trimming and J lost 5 bases; unmatched junction nucleotides: 8. The CDR3 loop is CSGGQGASGTEAFF. The DNA of the CDR3 is TGCAGCGGGGGACAGGGGGCGTCGGGAACTGAAGCTTTCTTT. Supplemented by reference TRBV29-1 and TRBJ1-1, the full variable domain reads SAVISQKPSRDICQRGTSLTIQCQVDSQVTMMFWYRQQPGQSLTLIATANQGSEATYESGFVIDKFPISRPNLTFSTLTVSNMSPEDSSIYLCSGGQGASGTEAFFGQGTRLTVV.

V gene TRBV20-1 combines with J gene TRBJ1-5, with 10 bases aligning to TRBD1. The CDR3 is 14 amino acids. Trimming at V came to 5 bases and at J to 6 bases, leaving 7 bases not matched to a gene. CDR1 and CDR2 from the germline V gene are DFQATT and SNEGSKA (reference sequence). CDR3 sequence (DNA): TGCAGTGCTGGGGAGACAGGGGGCGGTCAGCCCCAGCATTTT. It yields the protein CSAGETGGGQPQHF.

V and J are TRBV4-2 and TRBJ2-3; D may match TRBD1 or TRBD2 (6 bases each). Looked up from germline, CDR1 is LGHNA and CDR2 is YNFKEQ. Between the trimmed V and J ends, which lost 0 bases and 6 bases, there was a span of 10 bases. This CDR3 has 14 amino acids. The CDR3 DNA reads TGTGCCAGCAGCCAAGATAGGGGGGACGATACGCAGTATTTT. It encodes CASSQDRGDDTQYF.

The table lists this clonotype with a few counts. The genes are TRBV4-1 and TRBJ1-2; D is uncertain. V lost 0 bases and J lost 12, with 20 bases in between. The length of the CDR3 is 15 residues. Germline V gene lookup returns CDR1 MGHRA and CDR2 YSYEKL. The CDR3 loop is CASSQEGQSPDINTF. The CDR3 DNA sequence: TGCGCCAGCAGCCAAGAAGGGCAGTCCCCCGATATCAACACCTTC.

This chain uses TRBV7-2 with TRBJ2-3; no firm D call. The germline CDR1 and CDR2 sequences are SGHTA and FQGNSA. V gave up 4 bases and J gave up 5 bases, with 13 bases separating them. This CDR3 region has 14 residues. The CDR3 bases are TGTGCCAGCAGCTCCAGTGGTAACCGAGATACGCAGTATTTT. Residues: CASSSSGNRDTQYF.

The rearrangement joins TRBV2 to TRBJ2-1; D gene ambiguous. Germline V gene lookup returns CDR1 SNHLY and CDR2 FYNNEI. CDR3 length: 13 amino acids. Trimming took 7 bases from V and 3 from J, leaving 10 bases between them. CDR3 DNA: TGTGCCAGCAAAGCGAGCGTCTACAATGAGCAGTTCTTC. This encodes CASKASVYNEQFF.

The chain links TRBV7-2 to TRBJ2-7; D is undetermined. Trimming shortened V by 4 bases and J by 2 bases, and 12 bases separated the two germline ends. The CDR3 length is 14 residues. The germline CDR1 and CDR2 sequences are SGHTA and FQGNSA. CDR3: CASSSRNQAYEQYF. CDR3 DNA sequence: TGTGCCAGCAGCTCACGTAACCAGGCCTACGAGCAGTACTTC.